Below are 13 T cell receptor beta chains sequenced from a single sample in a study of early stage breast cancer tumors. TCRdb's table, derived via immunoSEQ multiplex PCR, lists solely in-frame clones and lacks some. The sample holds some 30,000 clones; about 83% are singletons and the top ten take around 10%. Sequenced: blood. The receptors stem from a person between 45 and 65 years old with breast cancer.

This chain's CDR3 is CASSQDPGLAGDEQYF. The CDR3 DNA follows: TGTGCCAGCAGCCAGGATCCGGGACTAGCGGGAGACGAGCAGTACTTC. This chain links TRBV4-2 with TRBJ2-7; 14 bases are a match to TRBD2. The CDR3 totals 16 residues. V trimming: 3 bases; J trimming: 5 bases; junction bases outside the gene matches: 6. The germline gives CDR1 LGHNA, CDR2 YNFKEQ.

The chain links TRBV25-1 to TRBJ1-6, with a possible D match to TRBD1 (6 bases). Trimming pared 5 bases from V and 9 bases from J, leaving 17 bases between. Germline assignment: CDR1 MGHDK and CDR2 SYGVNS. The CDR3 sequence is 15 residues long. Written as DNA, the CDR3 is TGTGCCAGCAGTCTGAATCAGGGGTGGGTTTCACCCCTCCACTTT. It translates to CASSLNQGWVSPLHF.

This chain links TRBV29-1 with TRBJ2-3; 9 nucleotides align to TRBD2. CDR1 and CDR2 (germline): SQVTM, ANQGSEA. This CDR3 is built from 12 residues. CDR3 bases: TGCAGTGTAGCGGGGGGCACAGATACGCAGTATTTT. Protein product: CSVAGGTDTQYF.

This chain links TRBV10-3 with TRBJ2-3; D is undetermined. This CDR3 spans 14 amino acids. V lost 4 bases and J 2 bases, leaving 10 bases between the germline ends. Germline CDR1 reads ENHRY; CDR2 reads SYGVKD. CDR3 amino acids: CAISVQGATDTQYF. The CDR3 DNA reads TGTGCCATCAGTGTCCAAGGTGCCACAGATACGCAGTATTTT.

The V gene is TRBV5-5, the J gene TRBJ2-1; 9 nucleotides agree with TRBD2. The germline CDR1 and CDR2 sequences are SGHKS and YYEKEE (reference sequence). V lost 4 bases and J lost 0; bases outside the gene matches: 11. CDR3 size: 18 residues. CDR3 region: CASSAILLAGLSYNEQFF. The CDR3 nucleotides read TGTGCCAGCAGCGCAATCCTTCTAGCGGGGCTCTCCTACAATGAGCAGTTCTTC.

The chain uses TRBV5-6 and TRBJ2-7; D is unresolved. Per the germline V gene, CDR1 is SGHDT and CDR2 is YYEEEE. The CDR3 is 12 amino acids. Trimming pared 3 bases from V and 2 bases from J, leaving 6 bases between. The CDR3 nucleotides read TGTGCCAGCAGCTATCGAGCCTACGAGCAGTACTTC. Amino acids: CASSYRAYEQYF.

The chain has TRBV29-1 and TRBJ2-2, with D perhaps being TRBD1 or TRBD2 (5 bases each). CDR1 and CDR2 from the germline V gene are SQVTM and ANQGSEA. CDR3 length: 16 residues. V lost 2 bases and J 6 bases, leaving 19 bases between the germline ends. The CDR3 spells CSVEPLMGVRAGELFF. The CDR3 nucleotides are TGCAGCGTTGAACCACTCATGGGGGTACGCGCCGGGGAGCTGTTTTTT.

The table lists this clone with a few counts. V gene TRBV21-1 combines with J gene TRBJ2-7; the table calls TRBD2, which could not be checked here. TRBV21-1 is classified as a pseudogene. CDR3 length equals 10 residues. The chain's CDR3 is CASTPGEQYF. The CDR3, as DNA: TGTGCCAGCACTCCGGGGGAGCAGTACTTC.

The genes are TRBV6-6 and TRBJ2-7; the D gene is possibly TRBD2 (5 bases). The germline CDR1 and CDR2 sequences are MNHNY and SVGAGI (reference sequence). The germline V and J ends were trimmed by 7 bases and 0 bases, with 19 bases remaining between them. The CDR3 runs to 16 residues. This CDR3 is CASTESPGTPSYEQYF. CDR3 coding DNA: TGTGCCAGCACCGAGTCCCCGGGAACACCCTCCTACGAGCAGTACTTC.

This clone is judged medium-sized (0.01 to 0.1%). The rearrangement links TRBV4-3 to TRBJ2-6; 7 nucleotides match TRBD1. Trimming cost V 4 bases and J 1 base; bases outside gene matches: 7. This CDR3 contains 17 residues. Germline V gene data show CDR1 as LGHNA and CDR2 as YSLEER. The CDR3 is CASSPQEQGSGANVLTF. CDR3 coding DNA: TGCGCCAGCAGCCCTCAGGAACAGGGGTCTGGGGCCAACGTCCTGACTTTC.

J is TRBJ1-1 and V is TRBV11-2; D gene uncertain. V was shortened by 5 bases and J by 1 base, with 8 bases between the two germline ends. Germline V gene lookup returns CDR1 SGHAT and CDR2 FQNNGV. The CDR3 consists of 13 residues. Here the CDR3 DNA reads TGTGCCAGCAGCAATGAGGGGAACACTGAAGCTTTCTTT. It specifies CASSNEGNTEAFF.

CDR3 amino acids: CASSKTSGRGSYEQYF. As DNA, the CDR3 is TGTGCCAGCAGCAAAACGAGCGGGAGAGGCTCCTACGAGCAGTACTTC. This chain joins TRBV7-9 and TRBJ2-7; 8 bases are a match to TRBD2. The CDR3 runs to 16 residues. V was clipped by 5 bases and J by 0 bases; unmatched bases: 9. Germline CDR1 is SEHNR and CDR2 is FQNEAQ (reference sequence).

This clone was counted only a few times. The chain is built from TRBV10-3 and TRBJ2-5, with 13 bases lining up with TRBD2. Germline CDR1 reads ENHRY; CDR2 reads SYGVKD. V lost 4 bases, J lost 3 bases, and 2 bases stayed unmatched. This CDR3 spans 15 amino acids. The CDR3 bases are TGTGCCATCAGTGCCGGGACTAGCGGGAAAGAGACCCAGTACTTC. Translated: CAISAGTSGKETQYF.